Included here is one TCR beta chain sequence, with context. This sample was taken from a study of blood T cell repertoires in COVID-19. Background on the study: Acute and convalescent COVID-19 samples came from the United States, Italy and Spain. Nucleic acid was either cDNA or gDNA, and it came from T cells, B-cell-depleted T cells, or PBMCs.

The authors' processing: Estimation of nucleated cell counts relied on the amplification of reference gene primers. Profiling relied on immunoSEQ multiplex PCR, and the TCRdb table lists in-frame clones only, not all of them. V and J calls and clone size follow that table, whereas D and trimming were derived from the DNA. The profile covers around 250,000 clones, with 80% to 90% appearing a single time and roughly 6.3% taken by the ten largest. The CDR3 has 14 amino acids. Between the trimmed V and J ends, which lost 4 bases and 6 bases, there was a span of 15 bases. CDR1 LGHDT and CDR2 YNNKEL come from the germline V gene (reference sequence).

Sequences were obtained from peripheral blood. The chain carries TRBV3-1 (or the pseudogene TRBV3-2) and TRBJ1-2, with no clear D. This receptor was obtained from a man in his fifties or sixties with acute or convalescent COVID-19. CDR3 protein: CASSRGQDWNGYTF. CDR3 nucleotides: TGTGCCAGCAGCCGAGGGCAGGATTGGAATGGCTACACCTTC.